Below are 10 T cell receptor beta chains sequenced from a single sample in a study of metastatic and nonmetastatic thyroid tumors. Each patient went into thyroid surgery without having received any treatment. TCRdb ran MiXCR on the PCR reads. The sample records 15,000 to 20,000 clones, more than 30% being singletons. Sequences were obtained from tumor tissue. Receptor source: a female donor with papillary thyroid cancer or a benign thyroid nodule (not recorded which). Some clones in this sample may be carry-over from other donors' samples.

In its sample, this clone ranks as medium-sized. The chain links TRBV2 to TRBJ1-5, with D unclear. The germline CDR1 and CDR2 sequences are SNHLY and FYNNEI. Trimming shortened V by 2 bases and J by 0 bases, and 8 bases separated the two germline ends. CDR3 length equals 15 residues. The chain's CDR3 is CASSEQPYSNQPQHF. The DNA for the CDR3 is TGTGCCAGCAGTGAACAGCCTTATAGCAATCAGCCCCAGCATTTT.

This clone was picked up a small number of times. This chain joins TRBV12-3 or TRBV12-4 and TRBJ2-7, with TRBD2 matching 7 bases. This CDR3 comprises 14 residues. Trimming at V came to 4 bases and at J to 0 bases, leaving 3 bases not matched to a gene. CDR3 sequence: CASSSGGSSYEQYF. Written as DNA, the CDR3 is TGTGCCAGCAGTTCCGGGGGGAGCTCCTACGAGCAGTACTTC.

This clone was detected ten times or more. The rearrangement links TRBV2 to TRBJ1-1; D may be TRBD1 (5 bases). Between the trimmed V and J ends, which lost 7 bases and 7 bases, there was a span of 16 bases. Germline loops: CDR1 SNHLY, CDR2 FYNNEI. This CDR3 region has 13 residues. In DNA, the CDR3 is TGTGCCAGCACCGGGGGGTTGAACTATGAAGCTTTCTTT. Translated, it gives CASTGGLNYEAFF.

This clone qualifies as medium-sized (0.01 to 0.1%). V usage is TRBV5-8 and J usage is TRBJ2-7; D may be TRBD2 (7 bases). Between the trimmed V and J ends, which lost 4 bases and 0 bases, there was a span of 17 bases. The CDR3 is 16 residues long. Germline values: CDR1 SGHTS, CDR2 YDEGEE. DNA for the CDR3: TGTGCCAGCAGCGGGGGGGACACAACCTTCTCCTACGAGCAGTACTTC. Amino acids: CASSGGDTTFSYEQYF.

This clone counts as medium-sized. V usage is TRBV4-3 and J usage is TRBJ2-3; D possibly corresponds to TRBD1 (6 bases). Germline CDR1 reads LGHNA; CDR2 reads YSLEER. CDR3 length: 16 residues. The V end was cut by 1 base, the J end by 0 bases, with 11 bases between. The CDR3 nucleotides are TGCGCCAGCAGCCAAGGACAGGCGTCTAGCACAGATACGCAGTATTTT. Translated: CASSQGQASSTDTQYF.

This sequence joins TRBV30 and TRBJ1-4; unclear D gene. V lost 6 bases and J lost 4, with 12 bases in between. The CDR3 consists of 13 residues. Germline CDR1 GTSNPN, CDR2 SVGIG (reference sequence). The CDR3 sequence is CACQRDFNEKLFF. The CDR3, as DNA: TGTGCCTGCCAGAGGGATTTTAATGAAAAACTGTTTTTT. The whole variable domain, filled in from reference TRBV30 and TRBJ1-4, reads SQTIHQWPATLVQPVGSPLSLECTVEGTSNPNLYWYRQAAGRGLQLLFYSVGIGQISSEVPQNLSASRPQDRQFILSSKKLLLSDSGFYLCACQRDFNEKLFFGSGTQLSVL.

The rearrangement links TRBV11-2 to TRBJ2-1; D may be TRBD1 or TRBD2 (5 bases each). The CDR3 covers 15 residues. Trimming pared 0 bases from V and 5 bases from J, leaving 11 bases between. CDR1 is SGHAT, CDR2 FQNNGV, per germline. DNA for the CDR3: TGTGCCAGCAGCTTAGAGGGGACCAAGAACAATGAGCAGTTCTTC. Translation: CASSLEGTKNNEQFF. Based on the CDR3 plus reference TRBV11-2 and TRBJ2-1, the full variable domain is EAGVAQSPRYKIIEKRQSVAFWCNPISGHATLYWYQQILGQGPKLLIQFQNNGVVDDSQLPKDRFSAERLKGVDSTLKIQPAKLEDSAVYLCASSLEGTKNNEQFFGPGTRLTVL.

The rearrangement joins TRBV5-5 to TRBJ2-1, with TRBD2 identical over 8 bases. Germline V gene sequence: CDR1 SGHKS, CDR2 YYEKEE (reference sequence). V shed 2 bases, J shed 6 bases, and the junction held 4 bases outside the gene matches. The CDR3 contains 14 residues. CDR3: CASSFERETNEQFF. The CDR3 nucleotides read TGTGCCAGCAGCTTTGAGCGGGAGACCAATGAGCAGTTCTTC.

The V call is TRBV7-8, the J call TRBJ2-2; D is undetermined. With 0 bases removed from V and 3 bases from J, the gap between germline ends came to 2 bases. Germline V gene data show CDR1 as SGHVS and CDR2 as FQNEAQ. This CDR3 has 13 residues. CDR3 loop: CASSLAHTGELFF. The CDR3, as DNA: TGTGCCAGCAGCTTAGCCCACACCGGGGAGCTGTTTTTT.

About this clone: Other DNA sequences in the same sample also yield this CDR3. This chain uses TRBV7-3 with TRBJ2-1, with no clear D. The CDR3 extends over 13 amino acids. Germline assignment: CDR1 SGHTA and CDR2 FQGTGA. Between the trimmed V and J ends, which lost 3 bases and 6 bases, there was a span of 9 bases. The DNA of the CDR3 is TGTGCCAGCAGCTTGGGCCCGGGCAATGAGCAGTTCTTC. The encoded protein is CASSLGPGNEQFF.